The source of this T cell receptor (beta chain) is a study of blood T cell repertoires in COVID-19. Turning to the study itself: COVID-19 samples, acute and convalescent, were from the United States, Italy and Spain.

The V segment lost 3 bases and the J segment 6 bases; nucleotides outside the gene matches: 9. The CDR3 runs 15 residues. Germline V lookup: CDR1 KGHSH, CDR2 LQKENI. Method: immunoSEQ multiplex PCR; TCRdb's copy keeps in-frame clones and lacks some. The table includes about 330,000 clones, more than 80% detected once. The clonotype originates from a young man who had recovered from COVID-19. The chain carries TRBV18 and TRBJ2-7, with TRBD1 matching 9 bases. Input material: peripheral blood. The CDR3 region is CASSPTGQGGGEQYF. CDR3 nucleotides: TGTGCCAGCTCACCCACGGGACAGGGAGGGGGCGAGCAGTACTTC.